This is a list of T cell receptor beta chains from one sample in a study of blood T cell repertoires in COVID-19. Repertoires were generated with immunoSEQ multiplex PCR, while TCRdb's copy carries only in-frame clones and drops some. Altogether about 370,000 clones are present, 89% being singletons, with the ten largest covering around 3%. Sequencing was carried out using peripheral blood. The origin of the receptors is a woman between 25 and 40 years old with COVID-19, enrolled during active disease. CDR3s include the opening cysteine and the closing phenylalanine or tryptophan. The D gene is left open where the match is weak. Clone sizes are given selectively: once, few, many, or a class where the clone is expanded.

>TRBJ1-4|.|TRBV28|TRBD1
TGTGCCAGCAGTTTCCTCCGGGACAGAGGTAATGAAAAACTGTTTTTT
CASSFLRDRGNEKLFF
>TRBJ2-5|.|TRBV12-3/TRBV12-4|.
TGTGCCAGCGGCCGGGGAGGCGCAGAGACCCAGTACTTC
CASGRGGAETQYF
>TRBJ1-2|once|TRBV13|TRBD1
TGTGCCAGCAGCTCCCAGGGACAGGGGGCTGGCGGCTACACCTTC
CASSSQGQGAGGYTF
>TRBJ1-2|once|TRBV7-8|TRBD1
TGTGCCAGCAGCTTAGCCCCGGACAGGGGCTATGGCTACACCTTC
CASSLAPDRGYGYTF
>TRBJ2-1|.|TRBV11-3|.
TGTGCCAGCAGCTTGACTAGTCTCAATGAGCAGTTCTTC
CASSLTSLNEQFF
>TRBJ1-4|.|TRBV18|TRBD1
TGTGCCAGCTCCCTGCGACAGGGGAGGGAAAAACTGTTTTTT
CASSLRQGREKLFF
>TRBJ2-1|once|TRBV10-3|TRBD2
TGTGCCACGAAGGTACTGGGACTAGCGGGAGACACCTACAATGAGCAGTTCTTC
CATKVLGLAGDTYNEQFF
>TRBJ2-2|.|TRBV25-1|TRBD1
TGTGCCAGCAGAACAGGGGCGAGGGAGCTGTTTTTT
CASRTGARELFF
>TRBJ1-5|.|TRBV7-2|TRBD1
TGTGCCAGCAGCCCCCGGACAGGGGATGGTCAGCCCCAGCATTTT
CASSPRTGDGQPQHF
>TRBJ2-3|.|TRBV6-5|TRBD1
TGTGCCAGCAGGCCGGGACAGGGGACAGATACGCAGTATTTT
CASRPGQGTDTQYF
>TRBJ2-3|.|TRBV18|TRBD2
TGTGCCAGCTCACCGCTAGCGGGGGGGAACACAGATACGCAGTATTTT
CASSPLAGGNTDTQYF
>TRBJ2-2|.|TRBV7-7|.
TGTGCTAGCAGCCCCTACCACAGGGTCAAGGACACCGGGGAGCTGTTTTTT
CASSPYHRVKDTGELFF
>TRBJ2-5|.|TRBV4-2|.
TGTGCCAGCAGCCAAAACCTAGGGGTAGACGAGACCCAGTACTTC
CASSQNLGVDETQYF
>TRBJ1-6|.|TRBV4-3|.
TGCGCCAGCAGCCAAGATATTTTGGATCAGGGATATTCACCCCTCCACTTT
CASSQDILDQGYSPLHF
>TRBJ2-1|.|TRBV6-5|.
TGTGCCAGCAGTTACTCGATAGGCGCAGGAGGCGATGAGCAGTTCTTC
CASSYSIGAGGDEQFF
>TRBJ2-7|.|TRBV7-2|.
TGTGCCAGCAGCTTAGGGGTGACTAGCTACGAGCAGTACTTC
CASSLGVTSYEQYF
>TRBJ1-5|.|TRBV6-5|TRBD1
TGTGCCAGCAGAATGACAGGGAATCAGCCCCAGCATTTT
CASRMTGNQPQHF
>TRBJ2-1|.|TRBV5-1|.
TGCGCCAGCAGCTTGGCCGCGGTAGGGGTTGACAATGAGCAGTTCTTC
CASSLAAVGVDNEQFF
>TRBJ2-7|.|TRBV18|.
TGTGCCAGCTCACCATCTAAGGGAGACTCCTACGAGCAGTACTTC
CASSPSKGDSYEQYF
>TRBJ2-1|once|TRBV29-1|TRBD2
TGCAGCGTTCAGAGCGGGAGGTCCTACAATGAGCAGTTCTTC
CSVQSGRSYNEQFF
>TRBJ1-2|.|TRBV6-2/TRBV6-3|TRBD1
TGTGCCAGCAGTTACTTTGCGGGACAGCTCATACCCCACTCTTCTAACTATGGCTACACCTTC
CASSYFAGQLIPHSSNYGYTF
>TRBJ2-2|.|TRBV28|.
TGTGCCAGCAGTTTCGGACAGATCAACACCGGGGAGCTGTTTTTT
CASSFGQINTGELFF
>TRBJ1-1|.|TRBV30|.
TGTGCCTGGTCCACACAGGGGAACACTGAAGCTTTCTTT
CAWSTQGNTEAFF
>TRBJ2-5|.|TRBV19|TRBD2
TGTGCCAGTAGTATGAGTCTAGCGGGAGGGGAAGAGACCCAGTACTTC
CASSMSLAGGEETQYF
>TRBJ2-3|few|TRBV7-2|.
TGTGCCAGCAGCTTAGGAGCAACAGATACGCAGTATTTT
CASSLGATDTQYF
>TRBJ2-3|.|TRBV7-7|TRBD1
TGTGCTAGCAGCTTAGGGACAGGGGGCTTCAGCACAGATACGCAGTATTTT
CASSLGTGGFSTDTQYF
>TRBJ2-3|.|TRBV6-6|.
TGTGCCAGCAGTTACAGGAGCGAGAACACAGATACGCAGTATTTT
CASSYRSENTDTQYF
>TRBJ1-1|.|TRBV6-5|.
TGTGCCAGCCCGGGGGGACTTAACACTGAAGCTTTCTTT
CASPGGLNTEAFF
>TRBJ2-3|once|TRBV7-2|TRBD1
TGTGCCAGCAGCCCCCCGGGACAGGGGTTCACAGATACGCAGTATTTT
CASSPPGQGFTDTQYF
>TRBJ1-2|.|TRBV11-2|.
TGTGCCAGCAGCCTGCAAGGACAGCAGAGCTATGGCTACACCTTC
CASSLQGQQSYGYTF
>TRBJ2-1|.|TRBV27|.
TGTGCCAGCAGTTTTTTGCGGGAAGTGGGCAATGAGCAGTTCTTC
CASSFLREVGNEQFF
>TRBJ1-1|.|TRBV18|.
TGTGCCAGCTCACCACCGGGCACAAGATATGGTGAAGCTTTCTTT
CASSPPGTRYGEAFF
>TRBJ1-4|.|TRBV7-2|.
TGTGCCAGCAGCTTAGGCCGAGGTTTCCTGGCCAGAGAAAAACTGTTTTTT
CASSLGRGFLAREKLFF
>TRBJ2-4|.|TRBV4-1|TRBD2
TGCGCCAGCAGCCAACCCACTAGCGGGAGGGCCCTAAACATTCAGTACTTC
CASSQPTSGRALNIQYF
>TRBJ2-5|.|TRBV19|TRBD2
TGTGCCACCGGGGGGAATCCCGAGACCCAGTACTTC
CATGGNPETQYF